This is a list of T cell receptor beta chains from one sample in a study of blood T cell repertoires in COVID-19. Some clones are missing from TCRdb's copy, which holds only in-frame ones; the method was immunoSEQ multiplex PCR. The sample records about 200,000 clones, over 80% being singletons. Sequenced material: peripheral blood. These receptor sequences come from a middle-aged man with acute or convalescent COVID-19. CDR3s leave out the opening cysteine and the closing phenylalanine or tryptophan. Rows may omit the clone size; those that give it use once, few, many or a size class.

ASSLGQGSTGELF	TRBV3-1/TRBV3-2	-	TRBJ2-2
ASIRGPNTEAF	TRBV3-1/TRBV3-2	-	TRBJ1-1
ASCPNPAGELF	TRBV19	-	TRBJ2-2
ASSQGIGGVVNTEAF	TRBV4-2	many	TRBJ1-1
ASSPPSRGNTEAF	TRBV18	-	TRBJ1-1
ASREGGNIPEAF	TRBV2	-	TRBJ1-1
ASSVGANTEAF	TRBV4-2	-	TRBJ1-1
ASSFRGSSYNEQF	TRBV5-1	-	TRBJ2-1
ASSPRRGYNEQF	TRBV10-2	-	TRBJ2-1
ASSPPRTGGYEQF	TRBV18	few	TRBJ2-1
ASSPPDSLNYGYT	TRBV18	-	TRBJ1-2
ASSPGGAGALDTQY	TRBV28	-	TRBJ2-3
ASGTDSNQPQH	TRBV2	-	TRBJ1-5
ASSRTGGIGEKLF	TRBV9	-	TRBJ1-4
ASSLQGGTEAF	TRBV5-4	few	TRBJ1-1
ASSAESTSYEQY	TRBV6-4	-	TRBJ2-7
ASSSQASGTEAF	TRBV5-1	-	TRBJ1-1
ASSIRTSGSYEQY	TRBV19	-	TRBJ2-7
ASSLRGNRANTEAF	TRBV7-2	-	TRBJ1-1
ASSQAGGGYNEQF	TRBV3-1/TRBV3-2	-	TRBJ2-1
ASSLIRQGVAGKLF	TRBV28	-	TRBJ1-4
ASHRGYGYT	TRBV28	few	TRBJ1-2
ACQEKGLAFPGGEQY	TRBV27	-	TRBJ2-7
ASSQGRGESGNTIY	TRBV4-1	-	TRBJ1-3
ASSSGQGTNYGYT	TRBV11-2	-	TRBJ1-2
ASSKSLAGGLNEQF	TRBV3-1/TRBV3-2	-	TRBJ2-1
ASRAGIYPMNTEAF	TRBV25-1	-	TRBJ1-1
ASSETGSGNTIY	TRBV9	-	TRBJ1-3
ASSPSRDTEAF	TRBV7-9	-	TRBJ1-1
ASRKRGTEAF	TRBV6-5	-	TRBJ1-1
SAPKQYEQY	TRBV20-1	few	TRBJ2-7
ASSAGDSSNQPQH	TRBV7-8	few	TRBJ1-5
AWTRGGSYEQF	TRBV30	-	TRBJ2-1
ASSYTSGRGPEQF	TRBV6-2/TRBV6-3	-	TRBJ2-1
ASSEDTGHFYGYT	TRBV25-1	-	TRBJ1-2
ATSERGQEDSPLH	TRBV10-3	-	TRBJ1-6
ASSRQLAGGLNEQF	TRBV6-2/TRBV6-3	-	TRBJ2-1
ASSPSTRGTYEQY	TRBV4-2	-	TRBJ2-7
ASSQDLSGRREQF	TRBV3-1/TRBV3-2	-	TRBJ2-1
ASSQDPGTGVGEETQY	TRBV3-1/TRBV3-2	-	TRBJ2-5
ASSLQLNTEAF	TRBV7-9	-	TRBJ1-1
ASSFPADSGNTIY	TRBV5-6	-	TRBJ1-3
AISESYVKSAGGDRNEQF	TRBV10-3	-	TRBJ2-1
AWSYVMAGVGYGYT	TRBV30	-	TRBJ1-2
ASSLQDIYGNTIY	TRBV5-6	-	TRBJ1-3
ATSRGTGGATEAF	TRBV15	-	TRBJ1-1
ASSLNRNTGELF	TRBV5-4	-	TRBJ2-2
ASSKEQGGRQPQH	TRBV6-5	-	TRBJ1-5
ASSLSGNTNEKLF	TRBV5-1	-	TRBJ1-4
ASSSQGMDQPQH	TRBV18	-	TRBJ1-5
ASSPGLSYEQY	TRBV18	-	TRBJ2-7
ASSTGTASTDTQY	TRBV9	-	TRBJ2-3
ASSPGSWGYT	TRBV6-5	-	TRBJ1-2